Listed below are T cell receptor beta chains from one sample, sequenced in a study of blood T cells in healthy people across ages. TCRdb processed the 5' RACE reads anew with MiXCR; each CDR3 protein has one entry. Of hundreds of thousands of distinct CDR3 sequences in the sample, 50% to 65% were seen once. The sample comprised blood. The source is an elderly man in good health. The CDR3 runs from the conserved cysteine through the conserved F or W. A D gene is named only where the DNA matches it firmly. For some rows the clone size is stated as once, few or many, or as a class when expanded; others skip it.

once,TRBV21-1,TRBJ2-7,-,TGTGCCAGCAGCAAAGCCGGGACAGGGACTACCTACGAGCAGTACTTC,CASSKAGTGTTYEQYF
-,TRBV15,TRBJ2-1,TRBD2,TGTGCCACCAGCACTCGACTAGCGGGAATGTTGAATGAGCAGTTCTTC,CATSTRLAGMLNEQFF
many,TRBV29-1,TRBJ2-1,TRBD2,TGCAGCGCTACCGGGACTAGCGGGATAAATGAGCAGTTCTTC,CSATGTSGINEQFF
-,TRBV2,TRBJ1-4,-,TGTGCCAGCAACCGGGACACGGTCGAAAAACTGTTTTTT,CASNRDTVEKLFF
-,TRBV7-2,TRBJ2-1,TRBD1,TGTGCCAGCAGCTTAGAGGGGACAGGGGCGCTGGGCGGTGAGCAGTTCTTC,CASSLEGTGALGGEQFF
-,TRBV5-1,TRBJ1-5,-,TGCGCCAGCAGCTTGGAGGGGGGAGACAATCAGCCCCAGCATTTT,CASSLEGGDNQPQHF
-,TRBV6-6,TRBJ2-7,TRBD1,TGTGCCAGCAGCTCCAGGACAGGGGACCTATACGAGCAGTACTTC,CASSSRTGDLYEQYF
-,TRBV24-1,TRBJ1-2,-,TGTGCCACCAGCAGTCCCGGCAGCTATGGCTACACCTTC,CATSSPGSYGYTF
once,TRBV28,TRBJ2-5,TRBD2,TGTGCCGCGAGACGGGAGGTAGGGACCCAGTACTTC,CAARREVGTQYF
-,TRBV9,TRBJ1-1,-,TGTGCCAGCAGCGTAGATGATAACACTGAAGCTTTCTTT,CASSVDDNTEAFF
-,TRBV6-5,TRBJ1-2,-,TGTGCCAGCAATAATCCAGGGGACTATGGCTACACCTTC,CASNNPGDYGYTF
-,TRBV10-3,TRBJ2-7,-,TGTGCCATCAGTTTCCAGGGCTACGAGCAGTACTTC,CAISFQGYEQYF
-,TRBV20-1,TRBJ1-6,TRBD1,TGCAGTGCTAGGGACGCAAAGGGGGCCAGGGATAATTCACCCCTCCACTTT,CSARDAKGARDNSPLHF
many,TRBV29-1,TRBJ2-1,-,TGCAGCGGGGGATCGGGACAAGCGTTCTTC,CSGGSGQAFF
-,TRBV4-1,TRBJ2-1,-,TGCGCCAGCAGCCAGGCAGCGGCCTCTCTCAATGAGCAGTTCTTC,CASSQAAASLNEQFF
-,TRBV20-1,TRBJ2-7,TRBD2,TGCAGTGCAGCTACTAGCGGGAGCGTTGACGAGCAGTACTTC,CSAATSGSVDEQYF
-,TRBV5-1,TRBJ2-3,-,TGCGCCAGCAGCTTGGCCCCGACCGTGAAGCACAGATGCGCGTATTTT,CASSLAPTVKHRCAYF
-,TRBV28,TRBJ2-5,TRBD1,TGTGCCAGCAGTTGGAACGAGGGGGCGGCCTCTAGGGAAGAGACCCAGTACTTC,CASSWNEGAASREETQYF
-,TRBV20-1,TRBJ2-7,TRBD2,TGCAGTCTGACTCGGGGGGTTCCCTACGAGCAGTACTTC,CSLTRGVPYEQYF
-,TRBV20-1,TRBJ1-1,-,TGCAGTGCTAGAGGGGCTCAAGGTTGGAACACTGAAGCTTTCTTT,CSARGAQGWNTEAFF
-,TRBV20-1,TRBJ2-3,TRBD2,TGCAGTGCTAGGGCTAGCGGGAGCGGGAGATACGCGTATTTT,CSARASGSGRYAYF
-,TRBV10-1,TRBJ2-7,-,TGCGCCAGCAGTGAGCTTGTGGCAGGAGCCTACGAGCAGTACTTC,CASSELVAGAYEQYF
few,TRBV9,TRBJ2-3,-,TGTGCCAGCAGCGTAATTGGATTAGATACACAGTATTTT,CASSVIGLDTQYF
-,TRBV12-3/TRBV12-4,TRBJ1-4,-,TGTGCCAGCAGTCCGCCTGGGCCCTTCGAGGAAAAACTGTTTTTT,CASSPPGPFEEKLFF
-,TRBV6-6,TRBJ1-6,-,TGTGCCAGCAGTTACTCGACAGACCGTAATTCACCCCTCCACTTT,CASSYSTDRNSPLHF
-,TRBV27,TRBJ1-5,-,TGTGCCAGCAGTTTTGGGGGGGTGGGACAGCCCCAGCATTTT,CASSFGGVGQPQHF
-,TRBV11-2,TRBJ2-7,-,TGTGCCACCGCGGGCGGCCCCTCCTACGAGCAGTACTTC,CATAGGPSYEQYF
few,TRBV10-3,TRBJ2-7,-,TGTGCCAGGAACGGGGGTTACGAGCAGTACTTC,CARNGGYEQYF
-,TRBV11-2,TRBJ2-7,TRBD2,TGTGCCAGCAGCTTAAGACTAGCGGGATCCTACGAGCTGTACTTC,CASSLRLAGSYELYF
-,TRBV20-1,TRBJ2-3,-,TGCAGTGCTAGAGAAGTCCGGAGCCGAGCAGATACGCAGTATTTT,CSAREVRSRADTQYF
-,TRBV20-1,TRBJ2-3,TRBD2,TGCAGTGCTGGGACTAGCGGGAGGGTGAGACCCGAGCACAGATACGCGTATTTT,CSAGTSGRVRPEHRYAYF
-,TRBV28,TRBJ2-1,-,TGTGCCAGCAGTTTAAGGAACAATGAGCAGTTCTTC,CASSLRNNEQFF
-,TRBV28,TRBJ2-1,TRBD2,TGTGCCAGCAGTTACGGACTAGCGGGAGGGCCAAGCCTCGGGTTCTTC,CASSYGLAGGPSLGFF
-,TRBV29-1,TRBJ2-4,-,TGCAGCGTTGGTGACAGGATAGCCAAAAACATTCAGTACTTC,CSVGDRIAKNIQYF
-,TRBV5-1,TRBJ2-5,-,TGCACCAGCAGCTTAAATCCAATCGTGGCCCAAGAGTCCCAGTACTTC,CTSSLNPIVAQESQYF
few,TRBV24-1,TRBJ2-1,TRBD1,TGTGCCACCCAACAGGGGGACTCCTACAATGAGCAGTTCTTC,CATQQGDSYNEQFF
-,TRBV2,TRBJ1-1,-,TGTGCCAGCAGTGAAGGGGGGCACACTGAAGCTTTCTTT,CASSEGGHTEAFF
-,TRBV30,TRBJ1-1,-,TGTGCCTGGAGCGCGGAGAACGCTTTCTTT,CAWSAENAFF
few,TRBV5-1,TRBJ2-1,TRBD2,TGCGCCAGCAGCACTGGGACTAGCGGGAGCTTGAATGAGCAGTTCTTC,CASSTGTSGSLNEQFF
-,TRBV11-1,TRBJ2-3,-,TGTGCCAGCAGCTCCCTCTCTAGCAGATACGCGTATTTT,CASSSLSSRYAYF
once,TRBV7-2,TRBJ1-2,-,TGTGCCGGCAGCTTAGCGCCGAGGGTACAGTCCCACTATGGCTACACCTTC,CAGSLAPRVQSHYGYTF
-,TRBV10-3,TRBJ2-2,TRBD1,TGTGCCATCAGCTCGACAGGGGGCCTAGCACCCACCGGGGAGCTGTTTTTT,CAISSTGGLAPTGELFF
-,TRBV5-5,TRBJ2-1,-,TGTGCCAGCAGCATCGGTAGGGGCGGGTCGGATGAGCAGTTCTTC,CASSIGRGGSDEQFF
-,TRBV10-3,TRBJ1-1,-,TGTGCCATCAGCCCTAGGGACGGACTGAACACTGAAGCTTTCTTT,CAISPRDGLNTEAFF
few,TRBV12-3/TRBV12-4,TRBJ2-7,TRBD2,TGTGCCAGCAGTCCCCGACTAGCGGGACTCTACGAGCAGTACTTC,CASSPRLAGLYEQYF
-,TRBV25-1,TRBJ2-1,-,TGTGCCAGCAGTGAAGACCGAGGGGCAGGAGGTGAGCAGTTCTTC,CASSEDRGAGGEQFF
-,TRBV3-1,TRBJ2-3,-,TGTGCCAGCAGCCAAGATAGGGACACTAGTACCCTACTCACAGATACGCAGTATTTT,CASSQDRDTSTLLTDTQYF
few,TRBV20-1,TRBJ2-1,-,TGCAGTGCTAGAGATGGGCAGTCCCCTGGGAATGAGCAGTTCTTC,CSARDGQSPGNEQFF
-,TRBV20-1,TRBJ1-4,-,TGCAGTGCCGTTATGCCAGAGGGGGCAACTAATGAAAAACTGTTTTTT,CSAVMPEGATNEKLFF
few,TRBV5-1,TRBJ2-3,-,TGCGCCAGCAGCTTCGAGGGTAGGACAGATACGCAGTATTTT,CASSFEGRTDTQYF
-,TRBV7-9,TRBJ2-5,TRBD2,TGTGCCAGCAGCCCTGGGGTAGCGGGAGGTCTCCAGCAGTACTTC,CASSPGVAGGLQQYF
few,TRBV10-3,TRBJ2-7,TRBD2,TGTGCCATCAGTGATCCCATGCTAGCGGGAGGCTACGAGCAGTACTTC,CAISDPMLAGGYEQYF
-,TRBV20-1,TRBJ2-5,TRBD2,TGCAGTGGGACTAGCGGGAGCGAGACCCAGTACTTC,CSGTSGSETQYF